This T cell receptor beta chain was obtained from a study of blood T cell repertoires in COVID-19. The overall study: Acute and convalescent COVID-19 samples came from the United States, Italy and Spain. The cDNA or gDNA used as material had been derived from T cells, B-cell-depleted T cells, or PBMCs.

The assay was immunoSEQ multiplex PCR, and TCRdb's table has in-frame clones only and misses some. Of approximately 300,000 clones detected, over 75% appear once; the ten largest clones hold nearly 7%. Germline V lookup: CDR1 SGDLS, CDR2 YYNGEE. V trimming: 4 bases; J trimming: 5 bases; junction bases outside the gene matches: 11. This CDR3 has 15 amino acids. Seattle's cohort entered during active infection and was followed longitudinally. The chain combines TRBV9 with TRBJ2-5, with 7 positions matching TRBD2. This clonotype originated in a woman in her thirties with COVID-19, enrolled during active disease. Material: peripheral blood. CDR3 protein: CASSLGLGMGETQYF. DNA for the CDR3: TGTGCCAGCAGCCTCGGACTAGGGATGGGGGAGACCCAGTACTTC.